This record concerns one T cell receptor beta chain sequence. This specimen comes from a study of T cells in tumors after PD-1 blockade. Study context: Peripheral blood samples averaged 36,536 unique clonotypes and about 120,000 templates.

Produced via immunoSEQ multiplex PCR; TCRdb's table is partial and in-frame only. The table has 45,000 to 60,000 clones, roughly 73% seen once. Germline values: CDR1 LGHDT, CDR2 YNNKEL (reference sequence). V gave up 0 bases and J gave up 4 bases, with 23 bases separating them. CDR3 size: 19 residues. Sequencing was performed on PBMCs, taken before anti-PD-1 treatment. The chain couples TRBV3-1 (or the pseudogene TRBV3-2) to TRBJ2-3, with a tentative D call TRBD1 (9 bases). The receptor's source is a human donor with basal cell carcinoma. In DNA form, the CDR3 reads TGTGCCAGCAGCCAAGACCCGGGAGGGACAGGGCCCCCCGCAGATACGCAGTATTTT. Protein: CASSQDPGGTGPPADTQYF.